What follows are 21 T cell receptor beta chains derived from one specimen sequenced in a study of radiotherapy plus CTLA-4 blockade in lung cancer (dated by TCRdb to the late 2010s). The library was made by the immunoSEQ multiplex PCR assay. TCRdb limited this immuneACCESS table to in-frame rearrangements with V and J called. A share of clones is missing; checked studies link under half to unresolved V genes, and the rest is unexplained. Recorded for this sample are roughly 35,000 clones; 70% to 75% of them occurred a single time. Less than 15% of the sample belongs to the ten largest clones. The sample here was peripheral blood, taken from a patient treated with radiotherapy plus ipilimumab. These receptors came from a human donor with non-small cell lung cancer that progressed on radiotherapy plus ipilimumab.

V and J are TRBV5-4 and TRBJ1-6; a weak D match, TRBD1 (5 bases). Deletions cut 4 bases from V and 7 bases from J, with 15 bases between. CDR1 and CDR2 (germline): SGHNT, YYREEE (reference sequence). The CDR3 loop spans 15 amino acids. DNA for the CDR3: TGTGCCAGCAGCACGAGGGACTCAGGGAATTCACCCCTCCACTTT. It codes for CASSTRDSGNSPLHF. Filled out from reference TRBV5-4 and TRBJ1-6, the complete variable domain reads ETGVTQSPTHLIKTRGQQVTLRCSSQSGHNTVSWYQQALGQGPQFIFQYYREEENGRGNFPPRFSGLQFPNYSSELNVNALELDDSALYLCASSTRDSGNSPLHFGNGTRLTVT.

The V call is TRBV7-9, the J call TRBJ2-7; 9 nucleotides agree with TRBD1. The germline V gene encodes CDR1 SEHNR and CDR2 FQNEAQ (reference sequence). The length of the CDR3 is 13 residues. V lost 10 bases and J lost 2; bases outside the gene matches: 6. The CDR3 here is CATDRGTTYEQYF. DNA of the CDR3: TGTGCCACCGACAGGGGGACGACCTACGAGCAGTACTTC. Variable domain in full (rest from reference TRBV7-9 and TRBJ2-7): DTGVSQNPRHKITKRGQNVTFRCDPISEHNRLYWYRQTLGQGPEFLTYFQNEAQLEKSRLLSDRFSAERPKGSFSTLEIQRTEQGDSAMYLCATDRGTTYEQYFGPGTRLTVT.

The chain links TRBV5-1 to TRBJ2-1, with D unresolved. CDR3 length: 15 amino acids. Germline values: CDR1 SGHRS, CDR2 YFSETQ. V shed 0 bases and J shed 2 bases, with 9 bases lying between them. DNA of the CDR3: TGCGCCAGCAGCTTGGCAAGGCCGCCCTACAATGAGCAGTTCTTC. This sequence encodes CASSLARPPYNEQFF. Drawing the rest from reference TRBV5-1 and TRBJ2-1, the complete variable domain is KAGVTQTPRYLIKTRGQQVTLSCSPISGHRSVSWYQQTPGQGLQFLFEYFSETQRNKGNFPGRFSGRQFSNSRSEMNVSTLELGDSALYLCASSLARPPYNEQFFGPGTRLTVL.

This clone was counted between two and nine times. This chain connects TRBV6-1 to TRBJ1-3, with a tentative D call TRBD1 (5 bases). The CDR3 is made up of 15 amino acids. Looked up from germline, CDR1 is MNHNS and CDR2 is SASEGT. Trimming took 6 bases from V and 0 from J, leaving 12 bases between them. The CDR3 DNA reads as TGTGCCAGCAGGGTTGACAGTTACTCTGGAAACACCATATATTTT. Encoded protein: CASRVDSYSGNTIYF.

CDR3 in DNA: TGTGCCAGCAGCCCCCTCGCGGAGACCTACGAGCAGTACTTC. It yields the protein CASSPLAETYEQYF. The chain joins TRBV28 to TRBJ2-7; D is uncertain. Looked up from germline, CDR1 is MDHEN and CDR2 is SYDVKM. The CDR3 contains 14 residues. The V gene lost 6 bases and the J gene lost 2 bases, with 14 bases spanning the gap.

On this clone itself: The sample contains more than one DNA sequence encoding this CDR3. The chain joins TRBV27 to TRBJ1-5, with a weak D call TRBD1 (6 bases). Trimming stripped 4 bases from V and 7 bases from J, with 20 bases between. This CDR3 has 16 amino acids. Germline loops: CDR1 MNHEY, CDR2 SMNVEV (reference sequence). In DNA form, the CDR3 reads TGTGCCAGCAGTTCCTCATCAGGGGAGAAGCGGCAGCCCCAGCATTTT. Encoded protein: CASSSSSGEKRQPQHF.

The chain couples TRBV6-1 to TRBJ2-2, with D uncertain. The V gene lost 6 bases and the J gene lost 1 base, with 9 bases spanning the gap. The germline gives CDR1 MNHNS, CDR2 SASEGT. This CDR3 region has 14 residues. The CDR3, as DNA: TGTGCCAGCAGGCCAGGTCAGAACACCGGGGAGCTGTTTTTT. Translation gives CASRPGQNTGELFF.

The V gene is TRBV2, the J gene TRBJ1-5; D gene ambiguous. Trimming pared 6 bases from V and 3 bases from J, leaving 15 bases between. CDR1 SNHLY and CDR2 FYNNEI come from the germline V gene. The CDR3 is 15 residues long. The DNA for the CDR3 is TGTGCCAGCAGGAGATCACAAGCCCTCAATCAGCCCCAGCATTTT. As protein: CASRRSQALNQPQHF. Full variable domain (outside the CDR3, taken from reference TRBV2 and TRBJ1-5): EPEVTQTPSHQVTQMGQEVILRCVPISNHLYFYWYRQILGQKVEFLVSFYNNEISEKSEIFDDQFSVERPDGSNFTLKIRSTKLEDSAMYFCASRRSQALNQPQHFGDGTRLSIL.

This clone was recorded only once. This chain uses TRBV2 with TRBJ2-7; D might be TRBD2 (5 bases). The germline CDR1 and CDR2 sequences are SNHLY and FYNNEI. V was shortened by 4 bases and J by 6 bases, with 10 bases between the two germline ends. CDR3 length equals 12 residues. The CDR3 protein is CASSVLLVEQYF. In DNA form, the CDR3 reads TGTGCCAGCAGTGTATTACTAGTCGAGCAGTACTTC.

CDR3 sequence reads: CASSDRTGPNTEAFF. DNA of the CDR3: TGTGCCAGCAGTGACCGGACAGGGCCTAACACTGAAGCTTTCTTT. V usage is TRBV27 and J usage is TRBJ1-1, with TRBD1 matching over 8 bases. Germline CDR1 is MNHEY and CDR2 is SMNVEV (reference sequence). CDR3 length: 15 residues. The junction had 7 bases not matched to a gene; V was cut back by 5 bases and J by 2 bases.

The chain recombines TRBV28 with TRBJ2-1, with 7 bases lining up with TRBD2. The CDR3 runs to 15 residues. Germline V gene sequence: CDR1 MDHEN, CDR2 SYDVKM. Trimming took 8 bases from V and 0 from J; bases not matched to a gene: 7. In nucleotides, the CDR3 is TGTGCCAGCTCCTCGGCGGGAGCCTCCTACAATGAGCAGTTCTTC. It specifies CASSSAGASYNEQFF.

The V gene is TRBV28, the J gene TRBJ1-2, with D possibly being TRBD1 (6 bases). From germline, CDR1 is MDHEN and CDR2 SYDVKM. This CDR3 is 14 amino acids long. V lost 6 bases, J lost 8 bases, and 19 bases lay in between. The chain's CDR3 is CASRTGQWGQGYTF. The CDR3 DNA reads TGTGCCAGCAGGACCGGACAGTGGGGGCAGGGCTACACCTTC.

The chain is built from TRBV16 and TRBJ1-5; 7 bases are a match to TRBD1. Germline V gene lookup returns CDR1 KGHSY and CDR2 FQNENV. CDR3 length: 16 residues. With V trimmed by 3 bases and J by 6 bases, 11 bases remained unmatched. The DNA of the CDR3 is TGTGCCAGCAGCCACTCCGCCGGGACAGCGGCTCAGCCCCAGCATTTT. Its translation: CASSHSAGTAAQPQHF.

The chain employs TRBV28 and TRBJ2-3; either TRBD1 or TRBD2 may fit D (5 bases each). Between the trimmed V and J ends, which lost 10 bases and 0 bases, there was a span of 14 bases. The CDR3 consists of 14 residues. Germline CDR1 MDHEN, CDR2 SYDVKM. CDR3 sequence reads: CATSEGSSTDTQYF. The DNA of the CDR3 is TGTGCCACCTCTGAGGGGAGTAGCACAGATACGCAGTATTTT.

This clone was seen just once. V gene TRBV10-3 combines with J gene TRBJ2-2, with TRBD2 identical over 9 bases. This CDR3 comprises 16 residues. Germline CDR1 ENHRY, CDR2 SYGVKD. The V gene end was trimmed by 3 bases and the J gene end by 4 bases; junction bases not matched to a gene: 6. The CDR3 bases are TGTGCCATCAGTGAAGGGGCGGGAGGGCCCACCGGGGAGCTGTTTTTT. Amino acid sequence: CAISEGAGGPTGELFF.

This sequence joins TRBV2 and TRBJ1-2; tentative D call: TRBD1 (5 bases). The germline V and J ends were trimmed by 6 bases and 11 bases, with 25 bases remaining between them. The CDR3 is 15 residues long. Looked up from germline, CDR1 is SNHLY and CDR2 is FYNNEI. The CDR3 nucleotides are TGTGCCAGCAGGGGGGATTCCCTTCTCAAAACTGGGTACACCTTC. It specifies CASRGDSLLKTGYTF.

The J gene is TRBJ2-1, the V gene TRBV2; possible D gene TRBD2, 6 bases. Germline V gene data show CDR1 as SNHLY and CDR2 as FYNNEI. This CDR3 comprises 16 residues. The V end lost 1 base, the J end lost 6 bases, and 16 bases lay between the germline ends. The CDR3 region is CASSEVPGVISNEQFF. CDR3 bases: TGTGCCAGCAGTGAAGTCCCGGGAGTAATAAGCAATGAGCAGTTCTTC.

The chain's CDR3 is CASSIGGEILQETQYF. In nucleotides, the CDR3 is TGTGCCAGTAGTATCGGGGGGGAAATACTCCAAGAGACCCAGTACTTC. The gene calls are TRBV19 and TRBJ2-5; 8 bases are a match to TRBD2. Unmatched junction bases numbered 7, after V lost 3 bases and J lost 1 base. The CDR3 is made up of 16 amino acids. CDR1 is LNHDA, CDR2 SQIVND, per germline (reference sequence).

This clone appeared a single time. This chain links TRBV7-9 with TRBJ2-4; D tentatively reads TRBD1 or TRBD2 (7 bases each). The CDR3 consists of 11 residues. Germline CDR1 is SEHNR and CDR2 is FQNEAQ (reference sequence). V was trimmed by 10 bases and J by 7 bases, leaving 11 bases between them. The CDR3 loop is CATQGGNIQYF. The CDR3 DNA is TGTGCCACCCAGGGGGGGAACATTCAGTACTTC.

V usage is TRBV5-8 and J usage is TRBJ1-2, with D possibly TRBD1 on 6 matching bases. Germline V CDR1 and CDR2: SGHTS, YDEGEE. CDR3 length: 16 residues. V was cut by 0 bases and J by 4 bases, with 16 bases left in between. The CDR3 sequence: CASSLEWTVQSYGYTF. Here the CDR3 DNA reads TGTGCCAGCAGCTTGGAGTGGACAGTTCAATCCTATGGCTACACCTTC.

This clone appeared a few times. The rearrangement links TRBV30 to TRBJ1-2, with 9 bases identical to TRBD1. V lost 4 bases, J lost 4 bases, and 7 bases stayed unmatched. Per germline, CDR1 GTSNPN and CDR2 SVGIG (reference sequence). This CDR3 contains 14 residues. CDR3 in amino acids: CAWNPGTGLYGYTF. CDR3 DNA: TGTGCCTGGAACCCCGGGACAGGGCTCTATGGCTACACCTTC. Using reference TRBV30 and TRBJ1-2 for the parts outside the CDR3, the full variable domain is SQTIHQWPATLVQPVGSPLSLECTVEGTSNPNLYWYRQAAGRGLQLLFYSVGIGQISSEVPQNLSASRPQDRQFILSSKKLLLSDSGFYLCAWNPGTGLYGYTFGSGTRLTVV.